The rows below give T cell receptor beta chains drawn from one sample of a study of metastatic and nonmetastatic thyroid tumors. Via MiXCR, TCRdb re-called the PCR reads. The data hold around 15,000 clones, with roughly 19% observed a single time. What was sequenced was blood. These receptors originate from a female donor with papillary thyroid cancer or a benign thyroid nodule (not recorded which). Some clones in this sample may be carry-over from other donors' samples. CDR3s include the opening cysteine and the closing phenylalanine or tryptophan. D genes are given only for firm matches. Size is stated for part of the rows, as once, few or many counts, or as a class when the clone is expanded.

TRBJ2-3,TRBD2,TRBV10-1,many,CAGQGGGSTSGDPTDTQYF,TGCGCCGGGCAAGGGGGGGGTTCGACTAGCGGGGACCCCACAGATACGCAGTATTTT
TRBJ2-1,NA,TRBV28,medium-sized,CASSLSGRGRNNEQFF,TGTGCCAGCAGTTTATCAGGCCGGGGCCGTAACAATGAGCAGTTCTTC
TRBJ2-1,TRBD1,TRBV15,medium-sized,CATSRDGDSYNEQFF,TGTGCCACCAGCAGAGATGGGGACAGCTACAATGAGCAGTTCTTC
TRBJ2-2,TRBD2,TRBV30,many,CAWSGGSGRHTGELFF,TGTGCCTGGAGTGGAGGCAGCGGGAGGCACACCGGGGAGCTGTTTTTT
TRBJ2-7,TRBD2,TRBV28,NA,CASSFSLAAKSYEQYF,TGTGCCAGCAGTTTTTCCCTAGCGGCGAAATCCTACGAGCAGTACTTC
TRBJ2-7,NA,TRBV28,medium-sized,CASSLKDMSSYEQYF,TGTGCCAGCAGTTTAAAGGATATGTCCTCCTACGAGCAGTACTTC
TRBJ2-3,TRBD2,TRBV2,many,CASSVGGSSTDTQYF,TGTGCCAGCAGTGTCGGCGGGAGCAGCACAGATACGCAGTATTTT
TRBJ2-5,NA,TRBV9,many,CASSVGPDSRQETQYF,TGTGCCAGCAGCGTAGGCCCTGACAGCCGCCAAGAGACCCAGTACTTC
TRBJ2-7,TRBD2,TRBV19,NA,CASSMREDGQYF,TGTGCCAGTAGTATGCGGGAGGACGGGCAGTACTTC
TRBJ2-1,TRBD2,TRBV28,NA,CASSRPGLFMYEQFF,TGTGCCAGCAGCCGACCGGGACTATTTATGTATGAGCAGTTCTTC
TRBJ1-2,NA,TRBV27,few,CASRTGSLCYGYTF,TGTGCCAGCCGCACAGGGTCGCTTTGCTATGGCTACACCTTC
TRBJ2-1,TRBD2,TRBV9,many,CASSDPAAGGSYNEQFF,TGTGCCAGCAGCGACCCCGCTGCGGGAGGGTCCTACAATGAGCAGTTCTTC
TRBJ2-1,TRBD1,TRBV30,NA,CAWRRDSKNEQFF,TGTGCCTGGAGACGGGACAGCAAGAATGAGCAGTTCTTC
TRBJ2-7,NA,TRBV2,medium-sized,CASSSVVLGQYF,TGTGCCAGCAGTAGCGTCGTCTTAGGGCAGTACTTC
TRBJ1-1,NA,TRBV28,few,CASSLQNTEAFF,TGTGCCAGCAGTTTACAGAACACTGAAGCTTTCTTT
TRBJ1-1,NA,TRBV2,many,CASRGGGSGNTEAFF,TGTGCCAGCAGGGGGGGGGGCTCGGGGAACACTGAAGCTTTCTTT